These 18 T cell receptor beta chains came from one sample sequenced in a study of regulatory T cells in long-lasting Graves disease. Assembly of TCR beta libraries relied on iRepertoire HTBI primers together with Arm-PCR of CDR3 regions. TCRdb re-called the multiplex PCR reads with MiXCR, one entry per CDR3 protein. The sample consists of about 210,000 distinct CDR3 sequences, roughly 19% of them appearing once. Sample time point: newly diagnosed GD, antithyroid drugs for less than 3 months. Preparation of the TCR library used RNA extracted from PBMCs. In addition, the sample was reused for a study of T cells in Graves' hyperthyroidism and ophthalmopathy.

The starting material was peripheral blood mononuclear cells (PBMCs), obtained at new diagnosis, from a patient treated with antithyroid drugs. These receptors were collected from a woman between 25 and 40 years old with Graves disease.

This clonotype was found many times. The CDR3 protein is CASSTGDPYNEQFF. For the CDR3, the DNA is TGTGCCAGTAGTACAGGGGACCCCTACAATGAGCAGTTCTTC. This rearrangement joins TRBV19 to TRBJ2-1, with D perhaps TRBD1 (6 bases). Trimming removed 4 bases from V and 2 bases from J, with 9 bases in between. The CDR3 extends over 14 amino acids. Germline values: CDR1 LNHDA, CDR2 SQIVND (reference sequence).

The sample holds many counts of this clonotype. The V gene is TRBV2, the J gene TRBJ1-2; D is uncertain. This CDR3 region has 13 residues. V was shortened by 5 bases and J by 6 bases, with 13 bases between the two germline ends. Germline values: CDR1 SNHLY, CDR2 FYNNEI. This CDR3 is CASSMALPHGYTF. The CDR3 DNA reads TGTGCCAGCAGTATGGCCCTTCCCCATGGCTACACCTTC. Variable domain in full (rest from reference TRBV2 and TRBJ1-2): EPEVTQTPSHQVTQMGQEVILRCVPISNHLYFYWYRQILGQKVEFLVSFYNNEISEKSEIFDDQFSVERPDGSNFTLKIRSTKLEDSAMYFCASSMALPHGYTFGSGTRLTVV.

J is TRBJ2-7 and V is TRBV4-2; D could derive from TRBD1 or TRBD2 (5 bases each). V was clipped by 5 bases and J by 4 bases, with 15 bases between them. Germline V gives CDR1 LGHNA, CDR2 YNFKEQ. The CDR3 runs to 14 residues. CDR3 loop: CASSVWDGLYEQYF. CDR3 sequence (DNA): TGTGCCAGCAGCGTTTGGGACGGCCTTTACGAGCAGTACTTC.

In this sample, this clonotype turned up many times. CDR3 in amino acids: CASSSGTGSNQPQHF. CDR3 DNA: TGTGCCAGCAGTTCCGGGACAGGTAGCAATCAGCCCCAGCATTTT. The V gene is TRBV6-5, the J gene TRBJ1-5; TRBD1 matches at 8 bases. The length of the CDR3 is 15 residues. V shed 4 bases and J 0 bases; nucleotides not matched to a gene: 2. Germline lookup yields CDR1 MNHEY and CDR2 SVGAGI.

Note on this clonotype: With a much larger clone just one base away, this may be a read error. The chain joins TRBV2 to TRBJ2-2, with 9 bases identical to TRBD2. CDR3 length: 15 amino acids. CDR1 and CDR2 (germline): SNHLY, FYNNEI. The CDR3 coding sequence is TGTGCCAGTAGATCTAGCGGGGCGAACACCGGGGAGATGTTTTTT. This codes for CASRSSGANTGEMFF.

This clonotype showed up many times. The chain carries TRBV28 and TRBJ2-1; D is unclear. Germline CDR1 is MDHEN and CDR2 is SYDVKM. CDR3 length: 15 amino acids. V lost 6 bases to trimming and J lost 1 base, with 13 bases between them. DNA of the CDR3: TGTGCCAGCAGCTTGCGGACGGCTTCCTACAATGAGCAGTTCTTC. Amino acids: CASSLRTASYNEQFF.

In its sample, this clonotype was seen many times. The chain recombines TRBV6-1 with TRBJ2-1; 10 positions match TRBD1. Germline values: CDR1 MNHNS, CDR2 SASEGT. With V trimmed by 4 bases and J by 0 bases, 9 bases remained unmatched. The CDR3 spans 18 residues. DNA of the CDR3: TGTGCCAGCAGTGGGAGACAGGGGGCTACCTTCTCCTACAATGAGCAGTTCTTC. It translates to CASSGRQGATFSYNEQFF.

As for this clonotype: This likely came from a read error, as a far larger clone is one base away. This rearrangement joins TRBV6-2 or TRBV6-3 to TRBJ2-7; maybe TRBD2 (7 bases). In germline, CDR1 is MNHEY, CDR2 SVGEGT. The CDR3 spans 14 residues. Trimming took off 6 bases at V and 7 bases at J, with 19 bases between the two ends. The CDR3 protein is CASRRGGESGEQYF. CDR3 nucleotide sequence: TGTGCCAGCAGGAGGGGGGGGGAGTCGGGGGAGCAGTACTTC.

In its sample, this clonotype was seen many times. The V and J genes are TRBV28 and TRBJ1-1; D is possibly TRBD1 (5 bases). The CDR3 runs 16 residues. V lost 2 bases, J lost 4 bases, and 17 bases lay in between. CDR1 is MDHEN, CDR2 SYDVKM, per germline. The CDR3: CASSLAGVIFGTEAFF. CDR3 coding DNA: TGTGCCAGCAGTTTAGCGGGGGTAATATTTGGCACTGAAGCTTTCTTT.

As to this clonotype: A single base separates this from a much larger clone, so it may be a read error. The V call is TRBV6-2 or TRBV6-3, the J call TRBJ2-7; 9 bases are a match to TRBD2. Germline V lookup: CDR1 MNHEY, CDR2 SVGEGT. With V trimmed by 0 bases and J by 5 bases, 5 bases remained unmatched. The length of the CDR3 is 15 residues. The CDR3 protein is CASSYSTGGGDEQYF. The CDR3 region has the DNA TGTGCCAGCAGTTACTCGACGGGCGGGGGGGACGAGCAGTACTTC.

This clonotype was seen many times. This sequence joins TRBV5-1 and TRBJ2-1, with no clear D. Trimming took off 3 bases at V and 0 bases at J, with 10 bases between the two ends. This CDR3 is 15 amino acids long. Germline CDR1 reads SGHRS; CDR2 reads YFSETQ. Here the CDR3 reads CASSSFRSSYNEQFF. CDR3 nucleotides: TGCGCCAGCAGCTCATTTAGGAGCTCCTACAATGAGCAGTTCTTC. The full variable domain, in which reference TRBV5-1 and TRBJ2-1 provide the parts outside the CDR3, is KAGVTQTPRYLIKTRGQQVTLSCSPISGHRSVSWYQQTPGQGLQFLFEYFSETQRNKGNFPGRFSGRQFSNSRSEMNVSTLELGDSALYLCASSSFRSSYNEQFFGPGTRLTVL.

This clonotype was recorded many times. V gene TRBV9 combines with J gene TRBJ2-7; D is perhaps TRBD1 (5 bases). V lost 0 bases and J lost 7, with 11 bases in between. The CDR3 has 13 residues. CDR1 is SGDLS, CDR2 YYNGEE, per germline. This chain's CDR3 is CASSVGGLGEQYF. The CDR3 bases are TGTGCCAGCAGCGTAGGGGGCCTGGGGGAGCAGTACTTC.

Concerning this clonotype itself: A far larger clone is off by one base, so a read error is likely. For the CDR3, the DNA is TGTGCCAGCAGTTCGCCCCGGAGTAGCGGGGGGGCCTCCTGCGAGCAGTACTTC. Residues: CASSSPRSSGGASCEQYF. The V and J genes are TRBV2 and TRBJ2-7; 11 bases fit TRBD2. The germline gives CDR1 SNHLY, CDR2 FYNNEI. This CDR3 is 18 amino acids long.

This clonotype has ten or more counts. This chain joins TRBV28 and TRBJ2-3; the match to TRBD1 covers 7 bases. The CDR3 totals 13 residues. Per the germline V gene, CDR1 is MDHEN and CDR2 is SYDVKM. V lost 8 bases to trimming and J lost 0 bases; unmatched junction nucleotides: 2. The CDR3 sequence is CASRTGSTDTQYF. CDR3 nucleotide sequence: TGTGCCAGCCGGACAGGCAGCACAGATACGCAGTATTTT.

On this clonotype itself: A much larger clonotype is one base distant, so this may be a read error. This chain's CDR3 is CASHRGPSTDTQYF. The CDR3 nucleotides are TGTGCCAGTCACCGCGGCCCTAGCACAGATACGCAGTATTTT. V is TRBV19 and J is TRBJ2-3; no reliable D call. Germline V CDR1 and CDR2: LNHDA, SQIVND (reference sequence). This CDR3 has 14 amino acids. Deletions cut 8 bases from V and 0 bases from J, with 12 bases between.

This chain joins TRBV4-1 and TRBJ2-1; perhaps TRBD2 as D (5 bases). CDR1 and CDR2 (germline): MGHRA, YSYEKL. This CDR3 comprises 17 residues. The ends were cut back, 0 bases at V and 1 base at J, with 13 bases in the middle. The CDR3 is CASSQERRVQSYNEQFF. The CDR3 bases are TGCGCCAGCAGCCAAGAAAGGCGGGTACAATCCTACAATGAGCAGTTCTTC.

This clonotype was observed many times. This chain uses TRBV10-2 with TRBJ1-5; 11 nucleotides line up with TRBD1. Trimming cost V 3 bases and J 12 bases; bases outside gene matches: 4. CDR3 size: 13 residues. CDR1 WSHSY and CDR2 SAAADI come from the germline V gene. CDR3 nucleotides: TGCGCCAGCAGTGAACCGGGACAGGGGGACCAGCATTTT. The encoded protein is CASSEPGQGDQHF.

This clonotype was seen repeatedly, ten times or more. The chain joins TRBV4-2 to TRBJ1-6; 9 bases are a match to TRBD1. Unmatched junction bases numbered 7, after V lost 3 bases and J lost 10 bases. The CDR3 loop spans 15 amino acids. From germline, CDR1 is LGHNA and CDR2 YNFKEQ. The CDR3 sequence is CASSQPGTGSSPLHF. The DNA for the CDR3 is TGTGCCAGCAGCCAGCCCGGGACAGGGTCCTCACCCCTCCACTTT.